The 10 T cell receptor beta chains reported below all come from one sample, sequenced in a study of blood T cell repertoires in COVID-19. Measured with immunoSEQ multiplex PCR; TCRdb has only the in-frame clones, and not every one. Of 150,000 or so clones listed, around 90% are singletons. The sequenced material came from PBMCs or T cells enriched from blood (not recorded which). The receptors were sampled from a middle-aged woman who had been exposed to COVID-19.

This chain joins TRBV10-3 and TRBJ2-1; TRBD2 matches 13 bases. V was clipped by 8 bases and J by 6 bases; unmatched bases: 1. This CDR3 contains 13 residues. Germline V CDR1 and CDR2: ENHRY, SYGVKD. CDR3 sequence reads: CAIRTSGGNEQFF. DNA for the CDR3: TGTGCCATCCGGACTAGCGGGGGCAATGAGCAGTTCTTC.

J is TRBJ2-3 and V is TRBV27, with 13 bases matching TRBD2. Trimming took 2 bases from V and 0 from J; bases not matched to a gene: 17. The CDR3 has 22 residues. Germline CDR1 and CDR2: MNHEY and SMNVEV (reference sequence). CDR3 coding DNA: TGTGCCAGCAGTTTACTGGAAAAATTCAAGGGACTAGCGGGGACTAGCACAGATACGCAGTATTTT. Residues: CASSLLEKFKGLAGTSTDTQYF.

The genes are TRBV27 and TRBJ2-1; 13 nucleotides agree with TRBD2. With 0 bases clipped from V and 0 bases from J, the junction kept 5 bases outside the gene matches. The CDR3 extends over 19 amino acids. CDR1 is MNHEY and CDR2 is SMNVEV in the germline V gene (reference sequence). Written as DNA, the CDR3 is TGTGCCAGCAGTTTATCAGGACTAGCGGGGGTCTACTCCTACAATGAGCAGTTCTTC. It codes for CASSLSGLAGVYSYNEQFF.

J is TRBJ2-5 and V is TRBV10-1, with a tentative D call TRBD1 (5 bases). V was pared by 2 bases and J by 3 bases, with 13 bases between. Germline assignment: CDR1 WNHNN and CDR2 SYGVQD (reference sequence). This CDR3 spans 15 amino acids. The CDR3: CASSEGAGWEETQYF. The CDR3 nucleotides are TGCGCCAGCAGTGAGGGGGCTGGTTGGGAAGAGACCCAGTACTTC.

The gene calls are TRBV25-1 and TRBJ1-3; TRBD1 might be the D (6 bases). Germline CDR1 reads MGHDK; CDR2 reads SYGVNS. V was pared by 4 bases and J by 2 bases, with 6 bases between. The CDR3 extends over 13 amino acids. CDR3 sequence: CASSGQAGNTIYF. The CDR3 DNA sequence: TGTGCCAGCAGTGGACAGGCTGGAAACACCATATATTTT.

The chain employs TRBV10-3 and TRBJ1-2; D is possibly TRBD1 (5 bases). Germline CDR1 reads ENHRY; CDR2 reads SYGVKD. Trimming cost V 7 bases and J 4 bases, with 13 bases left between them. The CDR3 totals 13 residues. The CDR3 DNA reads as TGTGCCATCAAATTGGACATCGCCTATGGCTACACCTTC. The encoded protein is CAIKLDIAYGYTF.

This chain uses TRBV28 with TRBJ2-6; D is uncertain. The germline V gene has CDR1 MDHEN and CDR2 SYDVKM. The V end lost 6 bases, the J end lost 0 bases, and 9 bases lay between the germline ends. This CDR3 spans 15 amino acids. CDR3 region: CASRRSDSGANVLTF. DNA for the CDR3: TGTGCCAGCAGGAGAAGTGACTCTGGGGCCAACGTCCTGACTTTC.

The V call is TRBV7-9, the J call TRBJ2-5, with TRBD1 identical over 10 bases. After removal of 4 bases from V and 2 bases from J, the junction contained 1 base not matched to a gene. The CDR3 loop spans 14 amino acids. From germline, CDR1 is SEHNR and CDR2 FQNEAQ (reference sequence). In nucleotides, the CDR3 is TGTGCCAGCAGCTGGGGACAGGGGCAAGAGACCCAGTACTTC. Protein sequence: CASSWGQGQETQYF.

V usage is TRBV27 and J usage is TRBJ2-1; perhaps TRBD1 as D (6 bases). The CDR3 sequence is 15 residues long. The germline gives CDR1 MNHEY, CDR2 SMNVEV (reference sequence). V was trimmed by 11 bases and J by 3 bases, leaving 20 bases between them. The CDR3 sequence is CASGQILSLYNEQFF. The CDR3 nucleotides read TGTGCCTCCGGACAGATCCTTAGCCTCTACAATGAGCAGTTCTTC.

The DNA for the CDR3 is TGCGCCAGCAGCGAGGGCTATGGCTACACCTTC. Protein sequence: CASSEGYGYTF. The chain employs TRBV5-1 and TRBJ1-2; no definite D call. V was trimmed by 4 bases and J by 4 bases, leaving 5 bases between them. This CDR3 has 11 amino acids. CDR1 is SGHRS and CDR2 is YFSETQ in the germline V gene. The whole variable domain, filled in from reference TRBV5-1 and TRBJ1-2, reads KAGVTQTPRYLIKTRGQQVTLSCSPISGHRSVSWYQQTPGQGLQFLFEYFSETQRNKGNFPGRFSGRQFSNSRSEMNVSTLELGDSALYLCASSEGYGYTFGSGTRLTVV.